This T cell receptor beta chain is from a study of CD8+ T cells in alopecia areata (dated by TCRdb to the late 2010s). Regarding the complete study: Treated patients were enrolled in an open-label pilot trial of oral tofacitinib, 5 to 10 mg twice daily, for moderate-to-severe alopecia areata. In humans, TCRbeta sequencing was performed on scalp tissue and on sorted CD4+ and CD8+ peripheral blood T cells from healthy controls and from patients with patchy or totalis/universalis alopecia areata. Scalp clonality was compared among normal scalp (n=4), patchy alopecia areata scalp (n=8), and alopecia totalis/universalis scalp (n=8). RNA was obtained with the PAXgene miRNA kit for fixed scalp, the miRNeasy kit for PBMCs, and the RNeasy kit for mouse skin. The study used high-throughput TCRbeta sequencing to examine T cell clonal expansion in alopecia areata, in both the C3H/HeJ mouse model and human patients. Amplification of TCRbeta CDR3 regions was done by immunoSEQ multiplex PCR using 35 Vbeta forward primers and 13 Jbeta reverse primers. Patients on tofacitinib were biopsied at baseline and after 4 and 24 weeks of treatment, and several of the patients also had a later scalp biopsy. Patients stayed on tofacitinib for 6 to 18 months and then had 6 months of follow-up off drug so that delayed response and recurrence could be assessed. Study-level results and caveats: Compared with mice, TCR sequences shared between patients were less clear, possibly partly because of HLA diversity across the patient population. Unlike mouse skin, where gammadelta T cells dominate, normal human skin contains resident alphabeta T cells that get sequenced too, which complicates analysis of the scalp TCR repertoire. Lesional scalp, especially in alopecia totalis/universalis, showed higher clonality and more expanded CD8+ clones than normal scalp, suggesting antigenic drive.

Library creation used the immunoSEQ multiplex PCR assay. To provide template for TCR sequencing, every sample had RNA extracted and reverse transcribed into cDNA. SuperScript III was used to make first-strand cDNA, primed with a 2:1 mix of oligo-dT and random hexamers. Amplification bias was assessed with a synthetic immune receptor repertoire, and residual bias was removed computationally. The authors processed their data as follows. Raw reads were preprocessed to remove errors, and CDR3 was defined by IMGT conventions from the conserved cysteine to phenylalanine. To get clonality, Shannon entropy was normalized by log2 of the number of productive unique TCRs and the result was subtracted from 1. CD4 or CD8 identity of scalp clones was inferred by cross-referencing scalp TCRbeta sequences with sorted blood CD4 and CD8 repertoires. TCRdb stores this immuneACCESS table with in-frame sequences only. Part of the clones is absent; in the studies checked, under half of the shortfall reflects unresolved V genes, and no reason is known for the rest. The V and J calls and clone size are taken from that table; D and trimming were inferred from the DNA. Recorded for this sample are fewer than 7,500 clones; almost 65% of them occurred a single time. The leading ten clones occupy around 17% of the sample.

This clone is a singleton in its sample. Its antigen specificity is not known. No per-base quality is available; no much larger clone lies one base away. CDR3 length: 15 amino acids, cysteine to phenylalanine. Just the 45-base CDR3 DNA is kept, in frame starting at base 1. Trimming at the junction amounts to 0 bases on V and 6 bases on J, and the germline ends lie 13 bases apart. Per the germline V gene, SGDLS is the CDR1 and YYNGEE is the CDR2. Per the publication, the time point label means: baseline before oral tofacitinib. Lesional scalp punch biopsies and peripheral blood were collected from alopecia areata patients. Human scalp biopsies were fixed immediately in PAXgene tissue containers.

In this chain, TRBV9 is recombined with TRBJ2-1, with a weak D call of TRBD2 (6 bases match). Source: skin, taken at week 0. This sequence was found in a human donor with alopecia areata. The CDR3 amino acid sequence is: CASSVEGLGGNEQFF. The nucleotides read TGTGCCAGCAGCGTAGAGGGGCTCGGGGGCAATGAGCAGTTCTTC.